This entry lists 28 T cell receptor beta chains sequenced from one sample in a study of T cell responses to AZD1222 COVID-19 vaccine. Repertoires were generated with immunoSEQ multiplex PCR, while TCRdb's copy carries only in-frame clones and drops some. Here the sample spans about 120,000 clones, roughly 88% being singletons. The sequencing used peripheral blood, collected on day 0 of MenACWY control vaccination. All receptors come from an adult in good health.

The chain is built from TRBV7-3 and TRBJ2-2; 7 bases match TRBD2. The CDR3 extends over 17 amino acids. Germline CDR1 is SGHTA and CDR2 is FQGTGA. Trimming took 5 bases from V and 0 from J; bases not matched to a gene: 9. CDR3 residues: CASSPRRGEPNTGELFF. The CDR3 nucleotides are TGTGCCAGCAGCCCCCGACGGGGGGAGCCGAACACCGGGGAGCTGTTTTTT.

The chain has TRBV6-8 and TRBJ2-5, with 8 bases lining up with TRBD2. V was pared by 7 bases and J by 5 bases, with 12 bases of the junction left unmatched. CDR3 length: 15 amino acids. Germline values: CDR1 MNHGY, CDR2 SAAAGT. In DNA, the CDR3 is TGTGCCAGCATTCCACCGGGACTAGGGGGGGAGACCCAGTACTTC. It codes for CASIPPGLGGETQYF.

This chain uses TRBV18 with TRBJ2-2; 10 bases agree with TRBD2. V dropped 0 bases and J dropped 3; count of bases not matched to a gene: 7. The germline gives CDR1 KGHSH, CDR2 LQKENI. This CDR3 is 18 amino acids long. The CDR3 coding sequence is TGTGCCAGCTCACCACCCCGACTAGCGGGTGGGCACACCGGGGAGCTGTTTTTT. Protein sequence: CASSPPRLAGGHTGELFF.

DNA for the CDR3: TGTGCCAGCAGCTTGGGGCGGGGAAGCAATCAGCCCCAGCATTTT. This sequence encodes CASSLGRGSNQPQHF. The rearrangement links TRBV5-8 to TRBJ1-5; D remains ambiguous. The CDR3 is made up of 15 amino acids. The germline V gene encodes CDR1 SGHTS and CDR2 YDEGEE. The ends were cut back, 0 bases at V and 1 base at J, with 8 bases in the middle. Full variable domain (outside the CDR3, taken from reference TRBV5-8 and TRBJ1-5): EAGVTQSPTHLIKTRGQQATLRCSPISGHTSVYWYQQALGLGLQFLLWYDEGEERNRGNFPPRFSGRQFPNYSSELNVNALELEDSALYLCASSLGRGSNQPQHFGDGTRLSIL.

The gene calls are TRBV12-3 or TRBV12-4 and TRBJ1-3, with 7 bases matching TRBD1. Trimming removed 7 bases from V and 4 bases from J; junction bases left unmatched: 4. This CDR3 comprises 13 residues. The CDR3 sequence is CASTRQGGNTIYF. DNA for the CDR3: TGTGCCAGCACTAGACAGGGCGGAAACACCATATATTTT.

The V gene is TRBV23-1, the J gene TRBJ2-7; weak D call: TRBD2 (6 bases). TRBV23-1 qualifies as an ORF whose function is uncertain. This CDR3 comprises 16 residues. The germline V and J ends were trimmed by 4 bases and 0 bases, with 16 bases remaining between them. The CDR3 loop is CASSPRGIPLSYEQYV. The CDR3, as DNA: TGCGCCAGCAGTCCTCGGGGGATTCCCCTCTCCTACGAGCAGTACGTC.

V and J are TRBV5-6 and TRBJ1-5; D remains ambiguous. Germline V CDR1 and CDR2: SGHDT, YYEEEE. This CDR3 comprises 15 residues. The V end was cut by 2 bases, the J end by 0 bases, with 9 bases between. The CDR3 spells CASSLRGSSNQPQHF. As DNA, the CDR3 is TGTGCCAGCAGCTTACGGGGTTCTAGCAATCAGCCCCAGCATTTT.

The J gene is TRBJ2-1, the V gene TRBV19; 8 bases are shared with TRBD2. J lost 0 bases, V lost 4 bases, and 17 bases had no gene match. The germline CDR1 and CDR2 sequences are LNHDA and SQIVND (reference sequence). The CDR3 extends over 20 amino acids. The CDR3 nucleotides read TGTGCCAGTAGTAGCCTTTCCGGGCTAGCGGGCCAGAGCTCCTACAATGAGCAGTTCTTC. Protein: CASSSLSGLAGQSSYNEQFF.

The rearrangement uses TRBV4-1 and TRBJ1-1; no reliable D call. Trimming took 1 base from V and 0 from J, leaving 12 bases between them. The CDR3 has 16 amino acids. CDR1 MGHRA and CDR2 YSYEKL come from the germline V gene. The CDR3 coding sequence is TGCGCCAGCAGCCAAGCCGGGAGTCAGATGAACACTGAAGCTTTCTTT. Residues: CASSQAGSQMNTEAFF.

This chain joins TRBV6-5 and TRBJ1-5, with D uncertain. This CDR3 is built from 14 residues. Germline V gene data show CDR1 as MNHEY and CDR2 as SVGAGI. Trimming left V 7 bases short and J 0 bases short, with 10 bases between. The CDR3 sequence: CASTRTDSNQPQHF. CDR3 in DNA: TGTGCCAGCACTAGGACCGATAGCAATCAGCCCCAGCATTTT.

The chain carries TRBV19 and TRBJ2-1, with 11 bases that match TRBD2. With 7 bases clipped from V and 5 bases from J, the junction kept 7 bases outside the gene matches. The CDR3 has 15 amino acids. Per the germline V gene, CDR1 is LNHDA and CDR2 is SQIVND (reference sequence). CDR3 nucleotides: TGTGCCAGTAAACCAGGACTAGCGGGTAACAATGAGCAGTTCTTC. Its protein product is CASKPGLAGNNEQFF.

This clone was seen a few times. Written as DNA, the CDR3 is TGTGCCAGCTCACCAGGGGGCGGCACAGATACGCAGTATTTT. Translating it yields CASSPGGGTDTQYF. The chain combines TRBV18 with TRBJ2-3, with a weak D call TRBD1 (6 bases). Germline assignment: CDR1 KGHSH and CDR2 LQKENI. The V and J ends lost 2 bases and 1 base respectively, with 7 bases between them. This CDR3 spans 14 amino acids.

This clone was detected a few times. The V call is TRBV27, the J call TRBJ2-2; the D is unclear. Trimming stripped 5 bases from V and 4 bases from J, with 5 bases between. CDR3 size: 12 residues. Per the germline V gene, CDR1 is MNHEY and CDR2 is SMNVEV (reference sequence). The CDR3 nucleotides read TGTGCCAGCAGTCCCCTCACCGGGGAGCTGTTTTTT. This encodes CASSPLTGELFF.

The count of this clone is one. J is TRBJ1-3 and V is TRBV28, with 7 bases aligning to TRBD1. V lost 2 bases, J lost 4 bases, and 5 bases stayed unmatched. Germline V gives CDR1 MDHEN, CDR2 SYDVKM. The CDR3 length is 15 residues. The CDR3 reads CASSLGDRAGNTIYF. The DNA of the CDR3 is TGTGCCAGCAGTTTAGGAGACAGGGCCGGAAACACCATATATTTT.

The chain is built from TRBV27 and TRBJ1-6; weak D call: TRBD1 (5 bases). The germline V and J ends were trimmed by 4 bases and 9 bases, with 13 bases remaining between them. Germline CDR1 is MNHEY and CDR2 is SMNVEV (reference sequence). The CDR3 has 14 residues. The CDR3 here is CASSSLGTFSPLHF. The CDR3 DNA is TGTGCCAGCAGTTCCCTTGGGACTTTTTCACCCCTCCACTTT.

The chain couples TRBV7-2 to TRBJ1-6; 8 bases align to TRBD1. V gave up 6 bases and J gave up 7 bases; unmatched junction bases: 8. CDR3 size: 15 residues. Per germline, CDR1 SGHTA and CDR2 FQGNSA. The CDR3, as DNA: TGTGCCAGCAGGCCCTCGCCAGGGGGCAATTCACCCCTCCACTTT. It yields the protein CASRPSPGGNSPLHF.

The chain combines TRBV23-1 with TRBJ2-7, with 9 bases fitting TRBD1. Being an ORF, TRBV23-1 has a function that is uncertain. The CDR3 loop spans 15 amino acids. The J segment lost 6 bases and the V segment lost 0 bases, leaving 6 bases of the junction unmatched. The CDR3: CASSQSPTGGCEQYV. The CDR3 DNA sequence: TGCGCCAGCAGTCAATCGCCCACAGGGGGCTGCGAGCAGTACGTC.

This chain connects TRBV5-5 to TRBJ2-7; a possible D gene is TRBD1 (7 bases). Trimming cost V 5 bases and J 3 bases, with 9 bases left between them. The CDR3 length is 12 residues. Germline CDR1 SGHKS, CDR2 YYEKEE (reference sequence). The CDR3 spells CASRRDSYEQYF. The CDR3 bases are TGTGCCAGCAGGCGGGACAGCTACGAGCAGTACTTC.

CDR3 DNA sequence: TGTGCCAGCAGTTACCCAATTGACGGGAAGCCTTATGGCTACACCTTC. This translates into CASSYPIDGKPYGYTF. The J gene is TRBJ1-2, the V gene TRBV6-6; D call uncertain. This CDR3 has 16 residues. The germline V and J ends were trimmed by 2 bases and 5 bases, with 18 bases remaining between them. Germline CDR1 MNHNY, CDR2 SVGAGI (reference sequence).

The chain combines TRBV28 with TRBJ2-2; D tentatively reads TRBD1 or TRBD2 (5 bases each). Trimming removed 2 bases at V and 1 base at J, with 11 bases between. Looked up from germline, CDR1 is MDHEN and CDR2 is SYDVKM. The CDR3 is 16 amino acids. The CDR3 nucleotides read TGTGCCAGCAGTTTACTGACAGCGGTGAACACCGGGGAGCTGTTTTTT. As protein: CASSLLTAVNTGELFF.

The chain has TRBV28 and TRBJ1-6; TRBD1 agrees at 7 bases. V shed 3 bases and J 5 bases; nucleotides not matched to a gene: 10. CDR1 and CDR2 from the germline V gene are MDHEN and SYDVKM. The CDR3 covers 17 residues. Here the CDR3 reads CASSFPLWDRDNSPLHF. The CDR3 region has the DNA TGTGCCAGCAGTTTCCCCCTATGGGACAGAGATAATTCACCCCTCCACTTT. The full variable domain, rest sourced from reference TRBV28 and TRBJ1-6, is DVKVTQSSRYLVKRTGEKVFLECVQDMDHENMFWYRQDPGLGLRLIYFSYDVKMKEKGDIPEGYSVSREKKERFSLILESASTNQTSMYLCASSFPLWDRDNSPLHFGNGTRLTVT.

The chain links TRBV5-6 to TRBJ2-3; D not certain. The CDR3 covers 12 residues. CDR1 SGHDT and CDR2 YYEEEE come from the germline V gene. Between the trimmed V and J ends, which lost 0 bases and 6 bases, there was a span of 5 bases. The CDR3, as DNA: TGTGCCAGCAGCTTGGTGGGGGATACGCAGTATTTT. The encoded protein is CASSLVGDTQYF.

The chain employs TRBV27 and TRBJ1-2; D is undetermined. CDR1 and CDR2 (germline): MNHEY, SMNVEV (reference sequence). The length of the CDR3 is 15 residues. Trimming removed 4 bases at V and 0 bases at J, with 12 bases between. The CDR3, as DNA: TGTGCCAGCAGTTCCGCCGGGGTGCCTAACTATGGCTACACCTTC. It yields the protein CASSSAGVPNYGYTF.

The J gene is TRBJ2-3, the V gene TRBV28, with 9 positions matching TRBD1. Germline CDR1 and CDR2: MDHEN and SYDVKM. The CDR3 covers 14 residues. J was trimmed by 5 bases and V by 5 bases; bases with no gene match: 5. The CDR3 here is CASSPPDRGDTQYF. The CDR3, as DNA: TGTGCCAGCAGTCCCCCGGACAGGGGAGATACGCAGTATTTT.

The chain links TRBV28 to TRBJ1-4; 8 bases are shared with TRBD1. With 3 bases clipped from V and 8 bases from J, the junction kept 11 bases outside the gene matches. The CDR3 loop spans 16 amino acids. Germline assignment: CDR1 MDHEN and CDR2 SYDVKM. The CDR3 DNA follows: TGTGCCAGCAGTTTGTTCAATCAGGGGGCTAGCGAAAAACTGTTTTTT. This gives the protein CASSLFNQGASEKLFF.

The chain has TRBV7-6 and TRBJ2-1; 7 bases are shared with TRBD2. This CDR3 region has 16 residues. The germline gives CDR1 SGHVS, CDR2 FNYEAQ. The trim removed 0 bases at V and 0 bases at J, leaving 2 bases unmatched. The CDR3 loop reads CASSLAERDSYNEQFF. In DNA, the CDR3 is TGTGCCAGCAGCTTAGCTGAGCGGGACTCCTACAATGAGCAGTTCTTC.

J is TRBJ1-1 and V is TRBV29-1; tentative D call: TRBD1 (5 bases). The germline V gene encodes CDR1 SQVTM and CDR2 ANQGSEA. V was pared by 7 bases and J by 1 base, with 16 bases between. The CDR3 is made up of 14 amino acids. CDR3 residues: CSGRDGLSNTEAFF. CDR3 bases: TGCAGCGGTCGGGACGGCCTGTCGAACACTGAAGCTTTCTTT.

This clone was counted at least ten times. Other DNA sequences from this sample encode an identical CDR3 as well. V and J are TRBV19 and TRBJ1-1, with D unclear. The V end was cut by 6 bases, the J end by 1 base, with 9 bases between. CDR3 length equals 13 residues. Per the germline V gene, CDR1 is LNHDA and CDR2 is SQIVND (reference sequence). The CDR3 spells CASRFPGNTEAFF. CDR3 sequence (DNA): TGTGCCAGTAGATTCCCCGGGAACACTGAAGCTTTCTTT.